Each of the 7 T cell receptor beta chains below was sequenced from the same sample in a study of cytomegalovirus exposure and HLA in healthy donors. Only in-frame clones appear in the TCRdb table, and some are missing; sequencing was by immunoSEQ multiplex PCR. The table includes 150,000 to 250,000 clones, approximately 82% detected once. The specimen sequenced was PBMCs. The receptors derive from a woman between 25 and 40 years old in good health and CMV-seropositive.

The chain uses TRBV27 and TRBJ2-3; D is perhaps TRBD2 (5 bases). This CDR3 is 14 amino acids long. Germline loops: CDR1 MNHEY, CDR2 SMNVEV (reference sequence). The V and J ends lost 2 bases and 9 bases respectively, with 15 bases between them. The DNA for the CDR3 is TGTGCCAGCAGTTTAGGCGGGTTCCCGTCCACGCAGTATTTT. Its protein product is CASSLGGFPSTQYF.

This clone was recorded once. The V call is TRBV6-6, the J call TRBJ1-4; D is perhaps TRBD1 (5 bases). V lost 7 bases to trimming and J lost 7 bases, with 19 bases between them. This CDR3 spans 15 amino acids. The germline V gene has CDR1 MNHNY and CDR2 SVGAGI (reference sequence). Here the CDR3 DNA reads TGTGCCAGCACGGTGGGGCAGGCCACGGGTGAAAAACTGTTTTTT. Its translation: CASTVGQATGEKLFF.

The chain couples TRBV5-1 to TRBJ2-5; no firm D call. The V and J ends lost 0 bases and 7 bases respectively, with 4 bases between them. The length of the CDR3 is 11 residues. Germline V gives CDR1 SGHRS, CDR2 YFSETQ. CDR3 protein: CASSLAGTQYF. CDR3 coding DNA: TGCGCCAGCAGCTTGGCCGGGACCCAGTACTTC.

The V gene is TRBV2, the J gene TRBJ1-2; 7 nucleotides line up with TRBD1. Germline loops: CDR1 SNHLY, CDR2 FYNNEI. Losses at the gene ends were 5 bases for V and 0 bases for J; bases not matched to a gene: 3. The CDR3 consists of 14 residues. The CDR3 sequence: CASSNDRANYGYTF. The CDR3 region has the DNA TGTGCCAGCAGTAACGACAGGGCTAACTATGGCTACACCTTC.

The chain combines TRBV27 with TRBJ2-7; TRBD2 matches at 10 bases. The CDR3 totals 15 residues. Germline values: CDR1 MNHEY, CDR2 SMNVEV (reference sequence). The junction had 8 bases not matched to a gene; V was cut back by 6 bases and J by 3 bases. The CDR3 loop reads CASSTGLAAFYEQYF. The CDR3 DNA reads TGTGCCAGCAGCACCGGACTAGCGGCGTTCTACGAGCAGTACTTC.

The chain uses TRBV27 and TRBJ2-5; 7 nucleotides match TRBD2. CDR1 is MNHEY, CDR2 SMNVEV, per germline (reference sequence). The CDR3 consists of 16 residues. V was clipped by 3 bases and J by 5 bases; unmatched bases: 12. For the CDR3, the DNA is TGTGCCAGCAGTTTCGGACTAGGGATGGGTGGGGAGACCCAGTACTTC. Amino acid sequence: CASSFGLGMGGETQYF.

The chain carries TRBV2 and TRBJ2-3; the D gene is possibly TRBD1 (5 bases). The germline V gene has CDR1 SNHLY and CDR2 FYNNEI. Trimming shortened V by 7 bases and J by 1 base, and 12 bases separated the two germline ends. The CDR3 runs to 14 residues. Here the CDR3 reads CASILGPGTDTQYF. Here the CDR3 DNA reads TGTGCCAGCATATTGGGGCCAGGCACAGATACGCAGTATTTT. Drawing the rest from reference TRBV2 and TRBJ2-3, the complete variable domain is EPEVTQTPSHQVTQMGQEVILRCVPISNHLYFYWYRQILGQKVEFLVSFYNNEISEKSEIFDDQFSVERPDGSNFTLKIRSTKLEDSAMYFCASILGPGTDTQYFGPGTRLTVL.